This T cell receptor beta chain is from a study of cytomegalovirus exposure and HLA in healthy donors. Notes on the study in general: Earlier findings revealed that most TCR beta V segments proved productive either about 87% or about 30% of the time.

With respect to this clone: Antigen specificity is unknown.

Donors likely had unrecorded immune exposures despite being nominally healthy when sampled. Trimming cost V 2 bases and J 0 bases, with 14 bases left between them. From germline, CDR1 is LGHNA and CDR2 YNFKEQ. This CDR3 contains 17 residues. With 60 Vbeta and 13 Jbeta primers, the PCR was carried out. TCRdb's copy holds only in-frame clones and misses some; the assay was immunoSEQ multiplex PCR. This sample's table reports approximately 72,000 clones. Sequencing input: PBMCs. The source of this sequence is a woman aged 35 to 49 in good health and CMV-seropositive. This chain uses TRBV4-2 with TRBJ2-1, with a weak D call TRBD2 (6 bases). CDR3 amino acids: CASSQLPGTSSYNEQFF. The CDR3 DNA reads as TGTGCCAGCAGCCAACTCCCCGGGACTTCCTCCTACAATGAGCAGTTCTTC.